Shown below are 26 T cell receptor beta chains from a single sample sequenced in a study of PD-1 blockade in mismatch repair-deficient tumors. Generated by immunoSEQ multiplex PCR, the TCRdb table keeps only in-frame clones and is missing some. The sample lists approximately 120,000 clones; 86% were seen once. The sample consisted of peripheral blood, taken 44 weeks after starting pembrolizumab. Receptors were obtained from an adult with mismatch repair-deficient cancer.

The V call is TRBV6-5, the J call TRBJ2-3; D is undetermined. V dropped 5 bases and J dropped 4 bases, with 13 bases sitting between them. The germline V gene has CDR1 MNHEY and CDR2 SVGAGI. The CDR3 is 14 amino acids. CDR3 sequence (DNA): TGTGCCAGCAGTAAGGGATCAGGCCCAGATACGCAGTATTTT. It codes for CASSKGSGPDTQYF.

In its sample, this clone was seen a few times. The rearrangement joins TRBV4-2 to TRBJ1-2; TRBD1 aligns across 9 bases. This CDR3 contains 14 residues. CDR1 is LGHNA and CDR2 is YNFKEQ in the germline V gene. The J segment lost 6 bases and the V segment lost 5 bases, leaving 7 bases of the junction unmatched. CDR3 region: CASSTSTGGDGYTF. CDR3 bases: TGTGCCAGCAGCACGTCGACAGGGGGTGATGGCTACACCTTC.

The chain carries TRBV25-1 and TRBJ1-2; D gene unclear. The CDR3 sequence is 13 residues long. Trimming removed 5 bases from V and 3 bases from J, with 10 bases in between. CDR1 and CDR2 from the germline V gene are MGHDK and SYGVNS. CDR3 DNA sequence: TGTGCCAGCAGTCAACGGGAGTACTATGGCTACACCTTC. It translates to CASSQREYYGYTF.

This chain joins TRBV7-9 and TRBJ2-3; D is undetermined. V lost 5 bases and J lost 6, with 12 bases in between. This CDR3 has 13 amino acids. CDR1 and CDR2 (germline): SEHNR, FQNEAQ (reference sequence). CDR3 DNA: TGTGCCAGCAGCCCCCCCTCCCCCGATACGCAGTATTTT. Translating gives CASSPPSPDTQYF.

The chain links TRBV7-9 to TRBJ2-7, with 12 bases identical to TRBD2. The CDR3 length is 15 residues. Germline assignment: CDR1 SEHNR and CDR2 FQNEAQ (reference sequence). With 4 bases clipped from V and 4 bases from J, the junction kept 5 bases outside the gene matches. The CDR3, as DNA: TGTGCCAGCAGCTCCATCCTAGCGGGAGGGTACGAGCAGTACTTC. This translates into CASSSILAGGYEQYF.

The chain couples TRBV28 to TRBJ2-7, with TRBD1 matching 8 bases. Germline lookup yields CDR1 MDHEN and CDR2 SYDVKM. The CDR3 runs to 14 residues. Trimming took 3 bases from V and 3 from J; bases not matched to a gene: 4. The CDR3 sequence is CASSFTGQDYEQYF. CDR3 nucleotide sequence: TGTGCCAGCAGTTTCACGGGACAGGACTACGAGCAGTACTTC.

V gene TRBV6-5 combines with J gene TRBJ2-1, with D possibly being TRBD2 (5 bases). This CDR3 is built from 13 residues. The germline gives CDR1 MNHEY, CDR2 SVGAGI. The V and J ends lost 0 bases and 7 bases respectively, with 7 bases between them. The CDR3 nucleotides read TGTGCCAGCAGTTACTCCCCGGGGAATGAGCAGTTCTTC. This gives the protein CASSYSPGNEQFF.

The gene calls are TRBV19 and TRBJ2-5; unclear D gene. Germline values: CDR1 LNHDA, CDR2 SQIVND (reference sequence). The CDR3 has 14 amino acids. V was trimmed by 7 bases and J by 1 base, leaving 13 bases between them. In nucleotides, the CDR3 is TGTGCCAGTAAAGACTCCCCGGGCCAAGAGACCCAGTACTTC. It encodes CASKDSPGQETQYF.

CDR3 nucleotides: TGCGCCAGCAGCTTGGTGGTGGGAGAAGGAGAGACCCAGTACTTC. Its protein is CASSLVVGEGETQYF. The V gene is TRBV5-1, the J gene TRBJ2-5; a weak D match, TRBD2 (5 bases). CDR1 SGHRS and CDR2 YFSETQ come from the germline V gene. Trimming left V 0 bases short and J 4 bases short, with 13 bases between. The CDR3 totals 15 residues. The full variable domain, its missing parts supplied by reference TRBV5-1 and TRBJ2-5, is KAGVTQTPRYLIKTRGQQVTLSCSPISGHRSVSWYQQTPGQGLQFLFEYFSETQRNKGNFPGRFSGRQFSNSRSEMNVSTLELGDSALYLCASSLVVGEGETQYFGPGTRLLVL.

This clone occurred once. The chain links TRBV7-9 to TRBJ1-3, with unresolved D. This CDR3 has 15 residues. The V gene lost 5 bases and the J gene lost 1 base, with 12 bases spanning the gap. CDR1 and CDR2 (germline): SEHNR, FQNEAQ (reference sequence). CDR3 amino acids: CASSGPFGSGNTIYF. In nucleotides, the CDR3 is TGTGCCAGCAGCGGCCCCTTTGGGTCTGGAAACACCATATATTTT.

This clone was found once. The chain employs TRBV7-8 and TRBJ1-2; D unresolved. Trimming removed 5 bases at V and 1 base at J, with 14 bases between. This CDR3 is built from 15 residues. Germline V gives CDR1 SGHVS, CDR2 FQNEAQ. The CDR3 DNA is TGTGCCAGCAGCGACACAGCCCCCAGTAACTATGGCTACACCTTC. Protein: CASSDTAPSNYGYTF. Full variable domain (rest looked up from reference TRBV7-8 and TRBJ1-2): GAGVSQSPRYKVAKRGQDVALRCDPISGHVSLFWYQQALGQGPEFLTYFQNEAQLDKSGLPSDRFFAERPEGSVSTLKIQRTQQEDSAVYLCASSDTAPSNYGYTFGSGTRLTVV.

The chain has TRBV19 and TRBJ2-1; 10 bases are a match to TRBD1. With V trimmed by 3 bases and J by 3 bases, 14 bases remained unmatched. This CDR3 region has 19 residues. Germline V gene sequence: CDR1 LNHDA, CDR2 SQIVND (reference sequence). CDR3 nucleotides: TGTGCCAGTAGTATGGGACAGGGGTTTTGGACAGCCGACTACAATGAGCAGTTCTTC. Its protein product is CASSMGQGFWTADYNEQFF.

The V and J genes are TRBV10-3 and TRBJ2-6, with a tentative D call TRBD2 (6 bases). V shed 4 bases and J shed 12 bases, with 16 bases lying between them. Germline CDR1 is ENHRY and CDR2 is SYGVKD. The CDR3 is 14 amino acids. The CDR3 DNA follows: TGTGCCATCAGTGGCCGGGCTTTGGAGGGCGTCCTGACTTTC. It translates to CAISGRALEGVLTF.

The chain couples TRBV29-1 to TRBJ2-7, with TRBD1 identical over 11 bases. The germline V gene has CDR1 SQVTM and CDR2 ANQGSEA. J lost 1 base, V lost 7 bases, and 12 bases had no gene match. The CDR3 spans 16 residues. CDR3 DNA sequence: TGCAGCGCCACTAGTTTGGGACAGGGGGTATCCTACGAGCAGTACTTC. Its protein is CSATSLGQGVSYEQYF.

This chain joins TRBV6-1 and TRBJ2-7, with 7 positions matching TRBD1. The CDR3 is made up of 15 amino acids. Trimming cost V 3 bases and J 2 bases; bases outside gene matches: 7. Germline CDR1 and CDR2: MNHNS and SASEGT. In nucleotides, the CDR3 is TGTGCCAGCAGTGAGATGGGACAGCTTACCTACGAGCAGTACTTC. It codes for CASSEMGQLTYEQYF.

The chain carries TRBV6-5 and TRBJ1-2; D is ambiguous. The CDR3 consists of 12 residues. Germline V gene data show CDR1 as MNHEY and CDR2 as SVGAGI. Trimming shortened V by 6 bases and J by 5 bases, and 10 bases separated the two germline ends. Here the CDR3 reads CASSLEGYGYTF. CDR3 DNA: TGTGCCAGCAGCCTCGAGGGATATGGCTACACCTTC.

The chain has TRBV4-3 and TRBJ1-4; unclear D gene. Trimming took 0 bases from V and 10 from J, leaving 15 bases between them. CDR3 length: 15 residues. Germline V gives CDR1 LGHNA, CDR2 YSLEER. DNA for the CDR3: TGCGCCAGCAGCCAAGATGGGGTGAGGCTCGCAAAACTGTTTTTT. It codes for CASSQDGVRLAKLFF.

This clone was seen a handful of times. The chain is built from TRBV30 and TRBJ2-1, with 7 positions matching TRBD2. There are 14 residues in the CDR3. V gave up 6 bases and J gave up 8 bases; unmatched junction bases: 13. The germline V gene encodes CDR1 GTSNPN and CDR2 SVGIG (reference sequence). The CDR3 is CACQGLAVGDEQFF. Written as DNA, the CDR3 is TGTGCCTGTCAAGGCCTAGCGGTCGGGGATGAGCAGTTCTTC.

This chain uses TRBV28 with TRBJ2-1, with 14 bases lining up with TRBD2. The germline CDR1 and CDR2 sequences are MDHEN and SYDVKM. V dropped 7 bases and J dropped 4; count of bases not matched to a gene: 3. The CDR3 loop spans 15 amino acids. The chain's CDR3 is CASNGLAGGYNEQFF. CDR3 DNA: TGTGCCAGCAACGGACTAGCGGGAGGATACAATGAGCAGTTCTTC.

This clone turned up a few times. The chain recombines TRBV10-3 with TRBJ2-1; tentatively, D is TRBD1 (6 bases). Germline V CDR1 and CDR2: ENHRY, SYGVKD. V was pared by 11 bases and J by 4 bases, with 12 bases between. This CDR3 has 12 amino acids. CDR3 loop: CASQGGYNEQFF. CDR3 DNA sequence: TGTGCCTCACAAGGGGGTTACAATGAGCAGTTCTTC.

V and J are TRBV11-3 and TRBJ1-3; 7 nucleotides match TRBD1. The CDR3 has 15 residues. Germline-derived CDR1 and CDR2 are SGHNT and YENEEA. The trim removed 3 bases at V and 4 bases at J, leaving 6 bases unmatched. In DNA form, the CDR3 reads TGTGCCAGCAGCTTCTCGACAGGGTTCGGAAACACCATATATTTT. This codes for CASSFSTGFGNTIYF. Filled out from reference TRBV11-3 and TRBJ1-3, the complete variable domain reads EAGVVQSPRYKIIEKKQPVAFWCNPISGHNTLYWYLQNLGQGPELLIRYENEEAVDDSQLPKDRFSAERLKGVDSTLKIQPAELGDSAVYLCASSFSTGFGNTIYFGEGSWLTVV.

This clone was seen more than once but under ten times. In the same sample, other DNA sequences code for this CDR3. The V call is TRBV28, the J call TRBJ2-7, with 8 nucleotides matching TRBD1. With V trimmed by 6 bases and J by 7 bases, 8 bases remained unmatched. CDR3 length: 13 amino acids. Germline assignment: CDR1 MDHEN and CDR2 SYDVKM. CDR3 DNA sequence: TGTGCCAGCAGCCCGGACAGGGTAGAGGAGCAGTACTTC. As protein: CASSPDRVEEQYF.

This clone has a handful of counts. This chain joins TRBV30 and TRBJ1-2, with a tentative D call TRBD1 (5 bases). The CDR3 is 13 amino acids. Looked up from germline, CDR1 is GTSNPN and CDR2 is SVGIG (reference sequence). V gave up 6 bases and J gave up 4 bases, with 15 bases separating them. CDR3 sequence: CACATWDVYGYTF. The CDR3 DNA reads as TGTGCCTGCGCGACCTGGGACGTCTATGGCTACACCTTC.

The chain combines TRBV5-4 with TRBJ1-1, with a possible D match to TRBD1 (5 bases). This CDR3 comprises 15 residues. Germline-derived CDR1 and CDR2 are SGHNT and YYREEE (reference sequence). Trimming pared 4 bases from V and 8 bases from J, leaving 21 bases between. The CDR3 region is CASSPYPGPSAEAFF. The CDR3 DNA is TGTGCCAGCAGCCCCTATCCGGGACCCAGTGCCGAAGCTTTCTTT.

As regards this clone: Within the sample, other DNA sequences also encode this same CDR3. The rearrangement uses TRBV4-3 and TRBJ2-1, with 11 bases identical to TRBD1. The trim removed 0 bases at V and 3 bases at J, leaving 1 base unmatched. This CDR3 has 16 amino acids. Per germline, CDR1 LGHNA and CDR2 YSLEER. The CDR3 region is CASSQEGTGGYNEQFF. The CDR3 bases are TGCGCCAGCAGCCAAGAGGGGACAGGGGGCTACAATGAGCAGTTCTTC.

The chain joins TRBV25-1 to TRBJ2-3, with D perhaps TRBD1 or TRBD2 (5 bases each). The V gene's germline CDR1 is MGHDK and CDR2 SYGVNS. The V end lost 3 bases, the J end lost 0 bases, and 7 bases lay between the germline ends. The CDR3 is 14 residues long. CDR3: CASSDGGSTDTQYF. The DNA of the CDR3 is TGTGCCAGCAGTGATGGGGGAAGCACAGATACGCAGTATTTT.